The entry below describes one T cell receptor beta chain. The germline V gene encodes CDR1 DFQATT and CDR2 SNEGSKA (reference sequence). With 3 bases clipped from V and 7 bases from J, the junction kept 4 bases outside the gene matches. The CDR3 is made up of 14 amino acids. This record belongs to a study of control samples from healthy donors and cancer patients. Some clones are missing from TCRdb's copy, which holds only in-frame ones; the method was immunoSEQ multiplex PCR. The data contain 90,000 to 110,000 clones, 90% of them singletons. The receptor was derived from a human donor in good health. The donor label of this sample is uncertain. Sequences were obtained from blood. The rearrangement joins TRBV20-1 to TRBJ1-6; 9 positions match TRBD1. CDR3 sequence reads: CSASTTGGNSPLHF. The CDR3, as DNA: TGCAGTGCTAGTACGACAGGGGGGAATTCACCCCTCCACTTT.